The clone carrying this TCR beta chain appeared a few times. Produced via immunoSEQ multiplex PCR; TCRdb's table is partial and in-frame only. Here the sample spans some 250,000 clones, over 65% being singletons. This sample stems from a study of blood T cell repertoires in COVID-19. CDR1 is SNHLY and CDR2 is FYNNEI in the germline V gene. The CDR3 sequence is 18 residues long. Losses at the gene ends were 4 bases for V and 0 bases for J; bases not matched to a gene: 9. The chain is built from TRBV2 and TRBJ2-2; 9 bases line up with TRBD1. Sequenced sample: peripheral blood. This receptor was identified in a woman older than 75 with acute or convalescent COVID-19. DNA for the CDR3: TGTGCCAGCAGTGGGGGACAGGGCATACCAGCGAACACCGGGGAGCTGTTTTTT. Protein product: CASSGGQGIPANTGELFF.